This T cell receptor (beta chain) was obtained from a study of CD8 T cells in Susac syndrome. TCR beta from blood CD8+ and CD4+ T cells was sequenced. This clonotype has a handful of counts. The RNA, about 0.45 to 1 ug, was put through reverse transcription using random hexamers. By means of immunoSEQ multiplex PCR, TCR beta CDR3 spanning 54 Vbeta and 13 Jbeta underwent amplification. MiXCR, applied by TCRdb to the immunoSEQ multiplex PCR reads, yields one record per CDR3 protein. Among 70,000 or so distinct CDR3 sequences listed, 95% were seen once. Sequencing was carried out using CD8+ T cells from PBMCs. This TCR was recovered from a human donor in good health.

The CDR3 region is CASSQSYTEAFF. DNA for the CDR3: TGTGCCAGCAGCCAATCCTACACTGAAGCTTTCTTT. V usage is TRBV16 and J usage is TRBJ1-1; D is uncertain. The CDR3 runs 12 residues. The V and J ends lost 0 bases and 3 bases respectively, with 2 bases between them. Germline CDR1 and CDR2: KGHSY and FQNENV.